This T cell receptor (beta chain) came from a study of cytomegalovirus exposure and HLA in healthy donors. Study-level findings and limits: Some TCR beta chains (roughly 160 of them) were listed as cytomegalovirus-associated. Across HLA loci, a later analysis found differing TCR association rates, with DRB1 most and HLA-C fewest. Reported results showed that the classifier diagnosed cytomegalovirus status with high specificity and sensitivity. Among immune exposure information, only CMV serostatus was available.

The primer mix had 60 Vbeta and 13 Jbeta primers. Produced via immunoSEQ multiplex PCR; TCRdb's table is partial and in-frame only. The sample includes 100,000 to 120,000 clones, over 65% of them seen just once. For this clone: Its antigen is still unknown.

J gave up 6 bases and V 4 bases, and 6 bases lay outside the gene matches. The germline gives CDR1 SGHRS, CDR2 YFSETQ. The CDR3 totals 14 residues. Input material: PBMCs. The source of this sequence is a man aged 30 to 39 in good health and CMV-seropositive. V is TRBV5-1 and J is TRBJ1-2; 10 nucleotides agree with TRBD1. CDR3 sequence (DNA): TGCGCCAGCAGCATCGGGACAGGGGAGAATGGCTACACCTTC. Translated: CASSIGTGENGYTF.